The TCR beta chain described here comes from a study of early T cells in non-severe SARS-CoV-2 infection. Study background: Bulk RNA isolated from unsorted whole blood underwent sequencing; chains were not paired. Study-wide points: VDJdb matching favored anti-spike CD8 responses, missing private and CD4 specificities.

The CDR3 covers 14 residues. The ends were cut back, 6 bases at V and 0 bases at J, with 10 bases in the middle. From germline, CDR1 is KGHDR and CDR2 SFDVKD. This clonotype was seen repeatedly, ten times or more. Its target is unknown. As part of library construction, unique molecular identifiers were attached to individual cDNA molecules. TCRdb re-derived calls from the 5' RACE reads in MiXCR, one entry per CDR3 protein. The sample lists over 85,000 distinct CDR3 sequences, about 12% occurring once. The sample consisted of whole blood, taken at baseline. The source is an adult who was a healthcare worker with PCR-confirmed SARS-CoV-2 infection or an uninfected control (not recorded which). The J gene is TRBJ1-1, the V gene TRBV24-1, with D perhaps matching TRBD1 (5 bases). Written as DNA, the CDR3 is TGTGCCACCAGTAGTGCAGGGATGAACACTGAAGCTTTCTTT. It specifies CATSSAGMNTEAFF.